This T cell receptor (beta chain) is from a study of Graves' ophthalmopathy and Graves' hyperthyroidism. Amplified material comprised TCR beta CDR3 regions derived from RNA transcripts. Second-round multiplex PCR came after first-round RT-PCR with HTBI primers. TCRdb ran MiXCR on the multiplex PCR reads and lists one entry per CDR3 protein. Of about 380,000 distinct CDR3 sequences in the sample, 15% are singletons; the top ten hold 7%. Cases classed as stable hyperthyroidism had no ophthalmopathy within 18 months of follow-up. The diagnosis was founded upon clinical symptoms, serum thyroxine, TRAb, thyroid ultrasound and orbital computed tomography. Study conclusions and caveats: Ophthalmopathy progression was predicted with 70.59% sensitivity and around 78% specificity.

This clonotype was seen repeatedly, ten times or more. Antigen unknown. CDR3 length: 15 residues. Germline values: CDR1 SGHTA, CDR2 FQGNSA. The V end was cut by 4 bases, the J end by 3 bases, with 16 bases between. Sequencing was performed on peripheral blood. J is TRBJ2-7 and V is TRBV7-2, with D possibly matching TRBD2 (5 bases). This TCR was recovered from a woman under 30 with stable Graves' hyperthyroidism. CDR3 region: CASSSPGSTYYEQYF. The CDR3, as DNA: TGTGCCAGCAGCTCACCGGGATCCACTTACTACGAGCAGTACTTC. The whole variable domain, filled in from reference TRBV7-2 and TRBJ2-7, reads GAGVSQSPSNKVTEKGKDVELRCDPISGHTALYWYRQSLGQGLEFLIYFQGNSAPDKSGLPSDRFSAERTGGSVSTLTIQRTQQEDSAVYLCASSSPGSTYYEQYFGPGTRLTVT.